This TCR beta chain originates from a study of identical twins. Whole-study results and caveats: Out-of-frame TCR alpha sharing observed in monozygotic twins exceeded model estimates.

cDNA molecules carried unique molecular identifiers, and template switching added a universal primer site. TCRdb processed the 5' RACE reads anew with MiXCR; each CDR3 protein has one entry. The table records 1.5 million to 2 million distinct CDR3 sequences, around a third of them present only once. The CDR3 is made up of 19 amino acids. CDR1 is SGHRS and CDR2 is YFSETQ in the germline V gene. Trimming removed 2 bases from V and 1 base from J; junction bases left unmatched: 13. This clonotype was picked up a small number of times. Antigen specificity is unknown. Healthy Caucasians were all of the donors.

The TCR sequence derives from a newborn girl in good health. The V call is TRBV5-1, the J call TRBJ2-3, with TRBD2 matching 10 bases. Input material: cord blood. CDR3 DNA sequence: TGCGCCAGCAGCTTTGGTATGGCTAGCGGGAGAACCGGCACAGATACGCAGTATTTT. It translates to CASSFGMASGRTGTDTQYF.